The 5 T cell receptor beta chains listed next were all sequenced from one sample in a study of T cell responses to AZD1222 COVID-19 vaccine. Generated by immunoSEQ multiplex PCR, the TCRdb table keeps only in-frame clones and is missing some. The data contain some 120,000 clones, around 86% of them singletons. This specimen was peripheral blood, taken 28 days after the second AZD1222 dose. Source of these receptors: an adult who received the AZD1222 COVID-19 vaccine.

The chain has TRBV19 and TRBJ2-2; 16 bases are shared with TRBD2. V dropped 5 bases and J dropped 2; count of bases not matched to a gene: 8. The germline V gene encodes CDR1 LNHDA and CDR2 SQIVND (reference sequence). This CDR3 spans 19 amino acids. CDR3 region: CASSGTGTSGGVNTGELFF. The CDR3 DNA sequence: TGTGCCAGTAGTGGAACCGGGACTAGCGGGGGGGTTAACACCGGGGAGCTGTTTTTT.

The genes are TRBV30 and TRBJ1-1; 8 bases match TRBD1. The trim removed 3 bases at V and 3 bases at J, leaving 6 bases unmatched. Germline V lookup: CDR1 GTSNPN, CDR2 SVGIG (reference sequence). The CDR3 totals 14 residues. The CDR3 here is CAWRNRGRDTEAFF. CDR3 coding DNA: TGTGCCTGGAGGAACAGGGGGAGGGACACTGAAGCTTTCTTT.

This clone has a single count. The V gene is TRBV11-2, the J gene TRBJ1-3, with D tentatively TRBD1 (5 bases). The germline V and J ends were trimmed by 2 bases and 8 bases, with 10 bases remaining between them. From germline, CDR1 is SGHAT and CDR2 FQNNGV. This CDR3 region has 13 residues. CDR3 sequence reads: CASSLQGGYTIYF. Here the CDR3 DNA reads TGTGCCAGCAGCTTACAGGGAGGATACACCATATATTTT.

The chain has TRBV6-2 or TRBV6-3 and TRBJ2-3, with 7 bases matching TRBD2. Germline assignment: CDR1 MNHEY and CDR2 SVGEGT. CDR3 size: 17 residues. The V gene end was trimmed by 0 bases and the J gene end by 1 base; junction bases not matched to a gene: 7. In nucleotides, the CDR3 is TGTGCCAGCAGTTACTCTCCGTTACGGGGGGGCACAGATACGCAGTATTTT. Translation: CASSYSPLRGGTDTQYF.

V usage is TRBV5-1 and J usage is TRBJ1-1; perhaps TRBD1 as D (5 bases). Germline-derived CDR1 and CDR2 are SGHRS and YFSETQ. The CDR3 extends over 15 amino acids. The V end lost 0 bases, the J end lost 2 bases, and 11 bases lay between the germline ends. The CDR3 DNA sequence: TGCGCCAGCAGCTTGGCACCTGGGGGTAACACTGAAGCTTTCTTT. Residues: CASSLAPGGNTEAFF.